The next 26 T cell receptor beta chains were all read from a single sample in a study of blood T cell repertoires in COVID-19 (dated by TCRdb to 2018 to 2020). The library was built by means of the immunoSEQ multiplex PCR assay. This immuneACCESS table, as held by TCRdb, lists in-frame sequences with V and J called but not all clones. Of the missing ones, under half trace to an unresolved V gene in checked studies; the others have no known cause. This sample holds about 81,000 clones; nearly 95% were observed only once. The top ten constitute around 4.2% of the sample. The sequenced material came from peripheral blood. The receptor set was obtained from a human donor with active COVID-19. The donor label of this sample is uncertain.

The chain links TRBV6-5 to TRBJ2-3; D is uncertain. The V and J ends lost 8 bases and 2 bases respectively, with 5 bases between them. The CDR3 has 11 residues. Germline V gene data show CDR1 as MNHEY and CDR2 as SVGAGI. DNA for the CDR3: TGTGCCAGCTTCAACACAGATACGCAGTATTTT. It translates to CASFNTDTQYF.

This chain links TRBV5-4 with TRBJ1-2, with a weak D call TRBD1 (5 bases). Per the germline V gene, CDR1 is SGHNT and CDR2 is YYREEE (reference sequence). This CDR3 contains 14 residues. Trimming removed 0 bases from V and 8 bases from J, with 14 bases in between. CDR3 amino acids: CASSLDYGAGGYTF. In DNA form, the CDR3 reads TGTGCCAGCAGCTTGGATTACGGGGCGGGAGGCTACACCTTC.

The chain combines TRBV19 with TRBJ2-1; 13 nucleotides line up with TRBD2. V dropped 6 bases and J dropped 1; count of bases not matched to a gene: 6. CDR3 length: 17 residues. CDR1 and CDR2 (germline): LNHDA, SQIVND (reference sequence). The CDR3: CASSILAGGSSYNEQFF. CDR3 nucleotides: TGTGCCAGTAGCATACTAGCGGGAGGGTCGTCCTACAATGAGCAGTTCTTC.

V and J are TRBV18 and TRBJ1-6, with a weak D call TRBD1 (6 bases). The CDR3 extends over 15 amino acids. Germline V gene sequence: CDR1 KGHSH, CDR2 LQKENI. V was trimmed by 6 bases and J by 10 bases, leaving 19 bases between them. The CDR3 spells CASSPLKQGLSPLHF. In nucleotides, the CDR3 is TGTGCCAGCTCCCCTCTCAAACAGGGTTTGTCACCCCTCCACTTT.

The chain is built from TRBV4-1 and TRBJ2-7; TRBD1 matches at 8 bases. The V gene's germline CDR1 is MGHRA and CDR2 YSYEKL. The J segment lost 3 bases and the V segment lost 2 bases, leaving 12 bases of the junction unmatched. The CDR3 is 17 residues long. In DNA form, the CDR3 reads TGCGCCAGCAGCCAATACTCCGGGACAGGAAGGGTCTACGAGCAGTACTTC. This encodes CASSQYSGTGRVYEQYF.

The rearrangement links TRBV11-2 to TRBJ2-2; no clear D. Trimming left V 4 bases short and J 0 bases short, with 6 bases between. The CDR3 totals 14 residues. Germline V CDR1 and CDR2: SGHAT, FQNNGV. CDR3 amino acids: CASSSPANTGELFF. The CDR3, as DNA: TGTGCCAGCAGCTCCCCGGCGAACACCGGGGAGCTGTTTTTT.

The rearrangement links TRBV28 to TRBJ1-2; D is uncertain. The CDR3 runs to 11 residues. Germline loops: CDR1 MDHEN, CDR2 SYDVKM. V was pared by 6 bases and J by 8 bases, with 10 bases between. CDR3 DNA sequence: TGTGCCAGCAGCGCCTTCCAGGGCTACACCTTC. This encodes CASSAFQGYTF.

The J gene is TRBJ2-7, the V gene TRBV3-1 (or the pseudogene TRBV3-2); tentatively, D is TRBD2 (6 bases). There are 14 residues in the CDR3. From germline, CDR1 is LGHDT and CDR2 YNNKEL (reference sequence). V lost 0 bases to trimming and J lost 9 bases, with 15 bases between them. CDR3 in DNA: TGTGCCAGCAGCCAAGATAACGGGAGAGGGTCGCAGTACTTC. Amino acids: CASSQDNGRGSQYF.

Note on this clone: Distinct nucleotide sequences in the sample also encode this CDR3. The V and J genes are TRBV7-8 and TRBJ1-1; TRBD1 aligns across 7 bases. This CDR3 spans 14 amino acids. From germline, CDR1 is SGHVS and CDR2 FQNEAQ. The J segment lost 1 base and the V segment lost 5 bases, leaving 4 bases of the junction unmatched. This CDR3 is CASSLGTANTEAFF. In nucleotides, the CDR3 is TGTGCCAGCAGCCTGGGGACAGCGAACACTGAAGCTTTCTTT.

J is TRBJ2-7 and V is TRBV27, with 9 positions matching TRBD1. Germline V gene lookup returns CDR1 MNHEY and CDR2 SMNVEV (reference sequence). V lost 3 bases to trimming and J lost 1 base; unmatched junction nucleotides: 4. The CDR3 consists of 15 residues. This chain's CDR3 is CASSFGTGPSYEQYF. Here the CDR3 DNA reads TGTGCCAGCAGTTTCGGGACAGGGCCGTCCTACGAGCAGTACTTC.

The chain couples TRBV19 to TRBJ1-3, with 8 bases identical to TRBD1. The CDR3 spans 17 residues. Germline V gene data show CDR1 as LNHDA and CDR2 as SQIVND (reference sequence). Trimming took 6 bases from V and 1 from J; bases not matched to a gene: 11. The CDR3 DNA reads TGTGCCAGTAGGCGCACTAGCAGGGGGCCTTCTGGAAACACCATATATTTT. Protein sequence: CASRRTSRGPSGNTIYF.

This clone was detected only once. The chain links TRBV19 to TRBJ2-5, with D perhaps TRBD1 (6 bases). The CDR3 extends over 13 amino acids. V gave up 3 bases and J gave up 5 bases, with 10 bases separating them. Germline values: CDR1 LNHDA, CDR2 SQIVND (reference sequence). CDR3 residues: CASSIRTEETQYF. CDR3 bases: TGTGCCAGTAGTATTCGGACAGAGGAGACCCAGTACTTC.

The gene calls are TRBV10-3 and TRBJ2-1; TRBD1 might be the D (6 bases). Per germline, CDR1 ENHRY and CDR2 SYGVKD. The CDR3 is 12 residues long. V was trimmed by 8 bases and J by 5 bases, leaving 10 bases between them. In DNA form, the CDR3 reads TGTGCCATCGGTCCAGGGGACAATGAGCAGTTCTTC. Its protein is CAIGPGDNEQFF.

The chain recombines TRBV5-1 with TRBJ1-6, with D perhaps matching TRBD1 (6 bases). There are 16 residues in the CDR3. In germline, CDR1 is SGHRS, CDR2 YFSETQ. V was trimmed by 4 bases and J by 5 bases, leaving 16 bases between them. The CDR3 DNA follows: TGCGCCAGCAGCCAGATACCCGGACAGAATAATTCACCCCTCCACTTT. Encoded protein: CASSQIPGQNNSPLHF.

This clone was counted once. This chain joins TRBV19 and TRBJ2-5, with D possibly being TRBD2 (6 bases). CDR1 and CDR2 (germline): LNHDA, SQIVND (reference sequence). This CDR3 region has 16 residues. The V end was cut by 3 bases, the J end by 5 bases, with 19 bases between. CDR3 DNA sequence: TGTGCCAGTAGTATCCCCGACGCCGGGAGTCGGGAGACCCAGTACTTC. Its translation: CASSIPDAGSRETQYF.

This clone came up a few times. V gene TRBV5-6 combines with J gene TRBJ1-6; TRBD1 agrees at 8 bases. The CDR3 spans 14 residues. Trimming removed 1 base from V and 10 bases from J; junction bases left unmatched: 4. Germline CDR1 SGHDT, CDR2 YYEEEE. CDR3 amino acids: CASSLRAGGSPLHF. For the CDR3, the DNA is TGTGCCAGCAGCTTGCGGGCAGGGGGCTCACCCCTCCACTTT.

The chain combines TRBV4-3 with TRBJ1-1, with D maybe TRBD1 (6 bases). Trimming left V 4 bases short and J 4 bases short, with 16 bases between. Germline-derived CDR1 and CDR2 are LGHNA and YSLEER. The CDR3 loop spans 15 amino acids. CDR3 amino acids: CASSRTPGAGTEAFF. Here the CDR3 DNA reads TGCGCCAGCAGCCGGACCCCAGGGGCTGGCACTGAAGCTTTCTTT.

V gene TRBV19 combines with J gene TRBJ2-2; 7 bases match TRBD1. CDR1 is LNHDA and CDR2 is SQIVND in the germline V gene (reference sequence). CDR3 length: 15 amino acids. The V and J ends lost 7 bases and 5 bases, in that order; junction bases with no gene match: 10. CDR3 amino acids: CASTQQGSGTGELFF. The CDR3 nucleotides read TGTGCCAGTACCCAACAGGGGTCAGGAACCGGGGAGCTGTTTTTT.

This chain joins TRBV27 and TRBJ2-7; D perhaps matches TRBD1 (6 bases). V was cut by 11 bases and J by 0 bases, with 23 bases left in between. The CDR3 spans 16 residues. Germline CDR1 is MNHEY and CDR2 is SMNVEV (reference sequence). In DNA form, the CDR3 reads TGTGCCGAACAGCAGGGCGACACAGGGAGCTCCTACGAGCAGTACTTC. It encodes CAEQQGDTGSSYEQYF.

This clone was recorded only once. The CDR3 nucleotides read TGTGCCAGCAGCGTAGCGGGGGGCCTCACCTATGGCTACACCTTC. It codes for CASSVAGGLTYGYTF. The chain employs TRBV9 and TRBJ1-2; perhaps TRBD1 as D (6 bases). In germline, CDR1 is SGDLS, CDR2 YYNGEE. This CDR3 contains 15 residues. V was shortened by 0 bases and J by 4 bases, with 13 bases between the two germline ends.

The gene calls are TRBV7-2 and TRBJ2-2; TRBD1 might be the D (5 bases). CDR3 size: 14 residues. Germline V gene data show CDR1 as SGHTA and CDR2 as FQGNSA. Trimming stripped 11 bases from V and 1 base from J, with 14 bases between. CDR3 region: CAGSLRGNTGELFF. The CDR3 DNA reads TGTGCCGGTAGCCTTAGGGGGAACACCGGGGAGCTGTTTTTT. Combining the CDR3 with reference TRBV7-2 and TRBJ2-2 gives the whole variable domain GAGVSQSPSNKVTEKGKDVELRCDPISGHTALYWYRQSLGQGLEFLIYFQGNSAPDKSGLPSDRFSAERTGGSVSTLTIQRTQQEDSAVYLCAGSLRGNTGELFFGEGSRLTVL.

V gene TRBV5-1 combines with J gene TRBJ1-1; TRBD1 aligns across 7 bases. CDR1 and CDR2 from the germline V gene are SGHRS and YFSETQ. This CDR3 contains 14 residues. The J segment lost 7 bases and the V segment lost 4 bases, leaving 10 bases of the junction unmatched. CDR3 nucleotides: TGCGCCAGCAGCGCCTCGGGACAGTCTTTTGAAGCTTTCTTT. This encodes CASSASGQSFEAFF.

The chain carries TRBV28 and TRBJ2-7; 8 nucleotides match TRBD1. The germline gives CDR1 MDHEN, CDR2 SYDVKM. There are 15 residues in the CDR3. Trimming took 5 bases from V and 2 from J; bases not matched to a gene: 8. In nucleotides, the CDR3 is TGTGCCAGCAGTCGTCCCGGGACAGGTGCCTACGAGCAGTACTTC. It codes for CASSRPGTGAYEQYF.

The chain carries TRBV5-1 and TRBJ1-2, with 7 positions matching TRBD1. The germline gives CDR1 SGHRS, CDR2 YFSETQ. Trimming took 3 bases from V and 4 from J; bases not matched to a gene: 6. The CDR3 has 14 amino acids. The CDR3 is CASSSSGQLYGYTF. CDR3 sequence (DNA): TGCGCCAGCAGCTCTTCGGGACAGCTCTATGGCTACACCTTC.

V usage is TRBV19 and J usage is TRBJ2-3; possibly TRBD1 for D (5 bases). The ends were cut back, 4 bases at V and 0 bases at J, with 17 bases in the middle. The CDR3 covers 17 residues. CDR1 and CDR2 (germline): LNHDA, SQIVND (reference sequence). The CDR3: CASSKRATGASTDTQYF. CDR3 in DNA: TGTGCCAGTAGTAAAAGAGCCACAGGCGCTAGCACAGATACGCAGTATTTT.

As DNA, the CDR3 is TGTGCCAGCACACAGACTAGCGGAGAAGAGACCCAGTACTTC. It is translated as CASTQTSGEETQYF. This chain joins TRBV3-1 (or the pseudogene TRBV3-2) and TRBJ2-5; TRBD2 matches 9 bases. V dropped 7 bases and J dropped 3; count of bases not matched to a gene: 6. The length of the CDR3 is 14 residues. CDR1 is LGHDT and CDR2 is YNNKEL in the germline V gene (reference sequence).